This T cell receptor beta chain was captured by sequencing in a study of blood T cell repertoires in COVID-19. Study summary: Italy, Spain and the United States were the sources of the convalescent and acute COVID-19 samples. T cells, B-cell-depleted T cells, or PBMCs provided the cDNA or gDNA that served as material.

This CDR3 has 13 amino acids. The V gene's germline CDR1 is LNHDA and CDR2 SQIVND (reference sequence). V lost 3 bases to trimming and J lost 7 bases; unmatched junction nucleotides: 4. Original processing notes: Scientists estimated how many nucleated cells there were by amplifying reference gene primers. Assay used: immunoSEQ multiplex PCR; TCRdb lists only in-frame clones, some missing. V, J and clone size reflect that table, while D and trimming were determined from the DNA. The sample carries more than 140,000 clones, about 86% recorded once. This TCR was sampled from a woman aged 55 to 70 with acute or convalescent COVID-19. V and J are TRBV19 and TRBJ1-1, with 8 bases fitting TRBD1. Material: peripheral blood. The CDR3 region has the DNA TGTGCCAGTAGTATGGGACAGGTCGGTGAAGCTTTCTTT. It is translated as CASSMGQVGEAFF.